This TCR beta chain was captured in a study of CD8 T cells in ankylosing spondylitis. Looked up from germline, CDR1 is MNHEY and CDR2 is SMNVEV (reference sequence). The CDR3 spans 15 residues. The J segment lost 3 bases and the V segment lost 4 bases, leaving 6 bases of the junction unmatched. Study findings and constraints: The clones that were linked to disease were reported to be significantly enriched in matched synovial fluid samples from ankylosing spondylitis patients. A TCR beta motif of under 10 highly homologous variants appeared characteristic of ankylosing spondylitis blood.

It was by quantitative 5'-RACE with molecular barcodes that TCR beta libraries were made. Each CDR3 protein is one row after TCRdb ran MiXCR on the 5' RACE reads. The data hold approximately 150,000 distinct CDR3 sequences, with roughly a third observed a single time. Turning to this clonotype: The target antigen is unknown.

Sequenced: synovial fluid, either unsorted or a sorted T cell fraction (not recorded which). The source of this sequence is a male donor with ankylosing spondylitis. J is TRBJ2-3 and V is TRBV27, with 8 bases matching TRBD2. The CDR3 sequence is CASSSTAGVTDTQYF. For the CDR3, the DNA is TGTGCCAGCAGTTCGACAGCGGGAGTTACAGATACGCAGTATTTT.